The 20 T cell receptor beta chains listed next were all sequenced from one sample in a study of shared clonotypes between healthy human individuals. Only in-frame clones appear in the TCRdb table, and some are missing; sequencing was by immunoSEQ multiplex PCR. Of around 1,000,000 clones listed, approximately 80% are singletons. The specimen was memory CD4+ T cells from PBMCs. Subset in this sample: CD45RA-negative fraction. The receptors here all came from a man between 18 and 35 years old in good health. Some clones in this sample may be carry-over from other donors' samples.

This rearrangement joins TRBV10-3 to TRBJ1-1, with TRBD1 matching over 9 bases. Germline V gives CDR1 ENHRY, CDR2 SYGVKD. The CDR3 sequence is 14 residues long. Trimming took 6 bases from V and 1 from J; bases not matched to a gene: 3. The CDR3 DNA reads as TGTGCCATCAGGGGACAGGGAGAGAACACTGAAGCTTTCTTT. This gives the protein CAIRGQGENTEAFF.

J is TRBJ2-3 and V is TRBV6-5, with TRBD2 matching 8 bases. Trimming at V came to 0 bases and at J to 14 bases, leaving 10 bases not matched to a gene. Per germline, CDR1 MNHEY and CDR2 SVGAGI. The CDR3 is 14 amino acids. CDR3 in DNA: TGTGCCAGCAGTTACTCGCGACTAGCGTATTTGGGGTATTTT. This codes for CASSYSRLAYLGYF.

This clone was detected a few times. The chain uses TRBV5-1 and TRBJ2-7; no firm D call. In germline, CDR1 is SGHRS, CDR2 YFSETQ. This CDR3 comprises 14 residues. The germline V and J ends were trimmed by 0 bases and 7 bases, with 14 bases remaining between them. The CDR3 nucleotides read TGCGCCAGCAGCTTGGGAGACTCCAGTTGGGAGCAGTACTTC. This encodes CASSLGDSSWEQYF.

The chain couples TRBV11-2 to TRBJ2-3, with 8 bases aligning to TRBD2. From germline, CDR1 is SGHAT and CDR2 FQNNGV. The CDR3 spans 16 residues. Trimming removed 1 base from V and 4 bases from J; junction bases left unmatched: 7. The CDR3 nucleotides are TGTGCCAGCAGCTTAGGAACAGCGGGAGCCGCAGATACGCAGTATTTT. It translates to CASSLGTAGAADTQYF. Drawing the rest from reference TRBV11-2 and TRBJ2-3, the complete variable domain is EAGVAQSPRYKIIEKRQSVAFWCNPISGHATLYWYQQILGQGPKLLIQFQNNGVVDDSQLPKDRFSAERLKGVDSTLKIQPAKLEDSAVYLCASSLGTAGAADTQYFGPGTRLTVL.

This sequence joins TRBV28 and TRBJ2-1; 7 positions agree with TRBD1. CDR1 is MDHEN and CDR2 is SYDVKM in the germline V gene. This CDR3 has 12 amino acids. V gave up 6 bases and J gave up 9 bases; unmatched junction bases: 5. This chain's CDR3 is CASRLQGSEQFF. The CDR3 nucleotides are TGTGCCAGCAGATTACAGGGGAGTGAGCAGTTCTTC.

The chain uses TRBV28 and TRBJ1-5, with a possible D match to TRBD1 (6 bases). V dropped 3 bases and J dropped 2 bases, with 11 bases sitting between them. CDR1 is MDHEN, CDR2 SYDVKM, per germline. The CDR3 totals 15 residues. The CDR3 sequence: CASSFSGTRNQPQHF. The CDR3 bases are TGTGCCAGCAGTTTTTCCGGGACACGCAATCAGCCCCAGCATTTT.

This clone came up once. The rearrangement joins TRBV28 to TRBJ2-2; D gene uncertain. CDR1 and CDR2 from the germline V gene are MDHEN and SYDVKM. V was trimmed by 3 bases and J by 1 base, leaving 12 bases between them. This CDR3 region has 16 residues. CDR3 loop: CASSFLRVRNTGELFF. The DNA of the CDR3 is TGTGCCAGCAGTTTTTTACGAGTGCGGAACACCGGGGAGCTGTTTTTT.

The chain uses TRBV6-1 and TRBJ2-5, with 7 bases fitting TRBD1. There are 12 residues in the CDR3. Germline V CDR1 and CDR2: MNHNS, SASEGT. With 5 bases clipped from V and 3 bases from J, the junction kept 0 bases outside the gene matches. Here the CDR3 reads CASSTGEETQYF. The DNA of the CDR3 is TGTGCCAGCAGTACAGGGGAAGAGACCCAGTACTTC.

V is TRBV7-3 and J is TRBJ1-1, with 7 bases lining up with TRBD1. The CDR3 loop spans 14 amino acids. Germline V gene lookup returns CDR1 SGHTA and CDR2 FQGTGA. J gave up 1 base and V 4 bases, and 3 bases lay outside the gene matches. The CDR3 loop is CASSSQGRNTEAFF. CDR3 nucleotide sequence: TGTGCCAGCAGCTCACAGGGGCGGAACACTGAAGCTTTCTTT. Full variable domain (rest looked up from reference TRBV7-3 and TRBJ1-1): GAGVSQTPSNKVTEKGKYVELRCDPISGHTALYWYRQSLGQGPEFLIYFQGTGAADDSGLPNDRFFAVRPEGSVSTLKIQRTERGDSAVYLCASSSQGRNTEAFFGQGTRLTVV.

The chain has TRBV11-2 and TRBJ2-1; 9 bases map to TRBD2. The trim removed 1 base at V and 9 bases at J, leaving 7 bases unmatched. Germline V gene sequence: CDR1 SGHAT, CDR2 FQNNGV. The CDR3 consists of 15 residues. The DNA for the CDR3 is TGTGCCAGCAGCTTAGTAGGGACTAGCAACCTTGAGCAGTTCTTC. This encodes CASSLVGTSNLEQFF.

This clone has just a few counts. The chain couples TRBV27 to TRBJ1-1; D is perhaps TRBD1 (6 bases). The CDR3 spans 15 residues. Trimming left V 6 bases short and J 4 bases short, with 18 bases between. Germline V CDR1 and CDR2: MNHEY, SMNVEV (reference sequence). The CDR3 DNA is TGTGCCAGCAGCCAACGGGGGCTATCAACCACTGAAGCTTTCTTT. This sequence encodes CASSQRGLSTTEAFF.

The chain employs TRBV28 and TRBJ1-6, with D uncertain. The germline V gene has CDR1 MDHEN and CDR2 SYDVKM. Trimming left V 4 bases short and J 1 base short, with 8 bases between. This CDR3 comprises 15 residues. The CDR3 region is CASSSGGSYNSPLHF. In DNA form, the CDR3 reads TGTGCCAGCAGTTCCGGAGGGTCCTATAATTCACCCCTCCACTTT.

Only one count was recorded for this clone. This chain joins TRBV18 and TRBJ1-1, with a weak D call TRBD1 (5 bases). The CDR3 has 13 amino acids. The V and J ends lost 5 bases and 6 bases respectively, with 13 bases between them. Germline values: CDR1 KGHSH, CDR2 LQKENI. The CDR3 DNA sequence: TGTGCCAGCTCATCCGCGGGGGGGGCTGAAGCTTTCTTT. Translation gives CASSSAGGAEAFF.

The rearrangement uses TRBV5-1 and TRBJ2-7; TRBD2 matches 14 bases. There are 18 residues in the CDR3. The germline V gene encodes CDR1 SGHRS and CDR2 YFSETQ. The trim removed 4 bases at V and 0 bases at J, leaving 9 bases unmatched. This CDR3 reads CASSLDLTSGRVSYEQYF. The DNA of the CDR3 is TGCGCCAGCAGCCTGGACCTGACTAGCGGGAGGGTCTCCTACGAGCAGTACTTC. The whole variable domain, remainder taken from reference TRBV5-1 and TRBJ2-7, is KAGVTQTPRYLIKTRGQQVTLSCSPISGHRSVSWYQQTPGQGLQFLFEYFSETQRNKGNFPGRFSGRQFSNSRSEMNVSTLELGDSALYLCASSLDLTSGRVSYEQYFGPGTRLTVT.

Concerning this clone: The sample contains more than one DNA sequence encoding this CDR3. CDR3 nucleotide sequence: TGCGCCAGCAGCCAAGATTTCGGGGGCACTGAAGCTTTCTTT. This codes for CASSQDFGGTEAFF. This sequence joins TRBV4-1 and TRBJ1-1; weak D call: TRBD1 (5 bases). The CDR3 loop spans 14 amino acids. V lost 0 bases and J lost 4, with 9 bases in between. Germline V gene sequence: CDR1 MGHRA, CDR2 YSYEKL.

The V and J genes are TRBV19 and TRBJ1-5; a weak D match, TRBD1 (5 bases). Trimming left V 5 bases short and J 7 bases short, with 15 bases between. Looked up from germline, CDR1 is LNHDA and CDR2 is SQIVND (reference sequence). The CDR3 is 14 residues long. The CDR3 is CASSVLGGGQPQHF. The CDR3 nucleotides are TGTGCCAGTAGTGTGCTTGGGGGAGGCCAGCCCCAGCATTTT.

This clone was counted a single time. This chain connects TRBV2 to TRBJ1-2, with D uncertain. The CDR3 covers 15 residues. Germline V gene lookup returns CDR1 SNHLY and CDR2 FYNNEI. V shed 4 bases and J shed 2 bases, with 14 bases lying between them. In DNA, the CDR3 is TGTGCCAGCAGTGGTGTACGGGTGGGGAACTATGGCTACACCTTC. It encodes CASSGVRVGNYGYTF. The full variable domain, its missing parts supplied by reference TRBV2 and TRBJ1-2, is EPEVTQTPSHQVTQMGQEVILRCVPISNHLYFYWYRQILGQKVEFLVSFYNNEISEKSEIFDDQFSVERPDGSNFTLKIRSTKLEDSAMYFCASSGVRVGNYGYTFGSGTRLTVV.

This sequence joins TRBV19 and TRBJ2-1; 9 bases map to TRBD2. This CDR3 has 16 residues. V gave up 0 bases and J gave up 9 bases; unmatched junction bases: 9. CDR1 LNHDA and CDR2 SQIVND come from the germline V gene (reference sequence). CDR3 sequence reads: CASSIELGGRAGEQFF. In DNA, the CDR3 is TGTGCCAGTAGTATAGAATTGGGCGGGAGGGCCGGTGAGCAGTTCTTC.

This clone was seen only a few times. This rearrangement joins TRBV7-3 to TRBJ1-1; D not certain. This CDR3 has 13 amino acids. V gave up 5 bases and J gave up 1 base, with 8 bases separating them. Germline CDR1 SGHTA, CDR2 FQGTGA. In DNA, the CDR3 is TGTGCCAGCAGCACCCGAGAGAACACTGAAGCTTTCTTT. This translates into CASSTRENTEAFF.

The chain recombines TRBV6-5 with TRBJ2-2; possible D gene TRBD2, 5 bases. CDR1 MNHEY and CDR2 SVGAGI come from the germline V gene. Trimming took 2 bases from V and 9 from J, leaving 16 bases between them. The length of the CDR3 is 15 residues. The CDR3 DNA is TGTGCCAGCAGTTACGGAGGTTCGACCAAGCGGGAGCTGTTTTTT. Translation gives CASSYGGSTKRELFF.